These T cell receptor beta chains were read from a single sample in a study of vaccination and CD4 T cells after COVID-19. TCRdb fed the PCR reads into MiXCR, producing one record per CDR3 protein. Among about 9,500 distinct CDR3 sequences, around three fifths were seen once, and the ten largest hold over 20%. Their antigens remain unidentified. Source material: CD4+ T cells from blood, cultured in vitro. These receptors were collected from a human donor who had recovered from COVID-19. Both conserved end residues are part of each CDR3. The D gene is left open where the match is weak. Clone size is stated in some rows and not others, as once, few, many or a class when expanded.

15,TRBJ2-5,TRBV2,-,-,CASSESRTYQETQYF,TGTGCCAGCAGTGAATCTAGGACATACCAAGAGACCCAGTACTTC
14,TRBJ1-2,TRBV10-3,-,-,CAIPREQRGYGYTF,TGTGCCATCCCACGGGAGCAGAGGGGATATGGCTACACCTTC
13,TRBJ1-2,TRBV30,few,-,CAWTQGLGYGYTF,TGTGCCTGGACCCAGGGGCTAGGCTATGGCTACACCTTC
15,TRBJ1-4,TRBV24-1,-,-,CATSVGGQTNEKLFF,TGTGCCACCAGTGTCGGGGGACAAACTAATGAAAAACTGTTTTTT
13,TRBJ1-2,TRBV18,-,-,CASSLGEQGRYTF,TGTGCCAGCTCCCTGGGAGAGCAGGGTCGCTACACCTTC
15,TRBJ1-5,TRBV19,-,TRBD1,CASRPDRTYNQPQHF,TGTGCCAGTAGGCCGGACAGGACCTACAATCAGCCCCAGCATTTT
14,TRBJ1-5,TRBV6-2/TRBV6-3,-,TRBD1,CASKETGETQPQHF,TGTGCCAGCAAAGAAACAGGGGAGACTCAGCCCCAGCATTTT
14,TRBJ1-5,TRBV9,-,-,CASGFCWSNQPQHF,TGTGCCAGTGGGTTTTGCTGGAGCAATCAGCCCCAGCATTTT
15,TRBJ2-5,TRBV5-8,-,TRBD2,CASSLNSGGLGAQYF,TGTGCCAGCAGCTTGAACAGCGGGGGCCTAGGGGCCCAGTACTTC
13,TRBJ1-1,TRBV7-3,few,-,CASSSGANTEAFF,TGTGCCAGCAGCTCTGGAGCGAACACTGAAGCTTTCTTT
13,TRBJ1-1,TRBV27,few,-,CASSLLQGGEAFF,TGTGCCAGCAGTTTACTACAGGGAGGTGAAGCTTTCTTT
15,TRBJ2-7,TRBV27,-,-,CASSSAGWESYEQYF,TGCGCCAGCAGTTCGGCAGGGTGGGAGTCCTACGAGCAGTACTTC
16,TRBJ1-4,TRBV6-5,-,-,CASSYGYRASGEKLFF,TGTGCCAGCAGTTACGGCTACAGGGCTAGCGGCGAAAAACTGTTTTTT
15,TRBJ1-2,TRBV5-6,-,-,CASSTHNSFSYGYTF,TGTGCCAGCAGCACCCACAACAGTTTCTCCTATGGCTACACCTTC
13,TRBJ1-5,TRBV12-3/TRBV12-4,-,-,CASSRTWAQPQHF,TGTGCCAGCAGTCGGACGTGGGCTCAGCCCCAGCATTTT
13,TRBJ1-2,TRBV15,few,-,CATSSQKHYGYTF,TGTGCCACCAGCAGTCAAAAGCACTATGGCTACACCTTC
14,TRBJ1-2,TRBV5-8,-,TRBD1,CASFQGAYNYGYTF,TGTGCCAGCTTCCAGGGGGCATATAACTATGGCTACACCTTC
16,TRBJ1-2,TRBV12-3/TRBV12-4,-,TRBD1,CASSLRTGGGFSGYTF,TGTGCCAGCAGTTTAAGAACAGGGGGCGGTTTTAGTGGCTACACCTTC